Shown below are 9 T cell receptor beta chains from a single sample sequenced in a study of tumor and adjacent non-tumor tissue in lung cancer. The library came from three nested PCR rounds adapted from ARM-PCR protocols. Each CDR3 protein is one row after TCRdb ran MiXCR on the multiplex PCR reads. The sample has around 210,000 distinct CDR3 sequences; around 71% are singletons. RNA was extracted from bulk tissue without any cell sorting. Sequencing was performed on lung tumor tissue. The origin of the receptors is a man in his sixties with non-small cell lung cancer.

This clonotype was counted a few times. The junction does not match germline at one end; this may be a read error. CDR3 sequence reads: CVSSHGTSSREKLFF. Here the CDR3 DNA reads TGTGTCAGCAGCCACGGGACTTCCTCAAGGGAAAAACTGTTTTTT. The rearrangement joins TRBV11-2 to TRBJ1-4; TRBD1 might be the D (5 bases). The germline V gene encodes CDR1 SGHAT and CDR2 FQNNGV. The CDR3 length is 15 residues.

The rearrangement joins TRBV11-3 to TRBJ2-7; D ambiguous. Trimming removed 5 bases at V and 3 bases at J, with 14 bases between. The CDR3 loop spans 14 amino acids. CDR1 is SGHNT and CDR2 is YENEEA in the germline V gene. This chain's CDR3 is CASSQEAVYYEQYF. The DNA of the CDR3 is TGTGCCAGCAGCCAAGAGGCGGTCTACTACGAGCAGTACTTC.

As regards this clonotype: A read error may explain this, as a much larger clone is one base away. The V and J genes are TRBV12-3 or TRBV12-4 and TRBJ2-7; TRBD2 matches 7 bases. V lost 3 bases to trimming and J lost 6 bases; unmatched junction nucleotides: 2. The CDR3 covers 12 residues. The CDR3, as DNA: TGTGCCAGCAGTTTGGGGGGGTGCGAGCAGTACTTC. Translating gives CASSLGGCEQYF.

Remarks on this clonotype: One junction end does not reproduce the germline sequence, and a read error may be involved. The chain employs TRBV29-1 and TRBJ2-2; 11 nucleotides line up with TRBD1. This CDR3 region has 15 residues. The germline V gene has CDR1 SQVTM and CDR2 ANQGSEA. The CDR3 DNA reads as TGCAACGTTGTGGACAGGGGGCAATACATCGGGGAGCTGTTTTTT. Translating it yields CNVVDRGQYIGELFF.

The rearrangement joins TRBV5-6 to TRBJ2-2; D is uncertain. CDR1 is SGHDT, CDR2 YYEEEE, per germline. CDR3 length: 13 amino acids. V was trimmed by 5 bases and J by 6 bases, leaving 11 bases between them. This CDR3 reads CASSFGPPGELFF. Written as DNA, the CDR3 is TGTGCCAGCAGTTTCGGACCTCCCGGGGAGCTGTTTTTT.

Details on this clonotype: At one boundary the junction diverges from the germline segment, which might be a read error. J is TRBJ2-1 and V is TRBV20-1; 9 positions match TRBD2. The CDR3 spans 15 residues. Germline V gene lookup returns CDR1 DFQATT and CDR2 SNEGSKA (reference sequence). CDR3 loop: CSARLAVYSYNEHFF. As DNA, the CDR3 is TGCAGTGCTCGACTAGCGGTGTACTCCTACAATGAGCACTTCTTC.

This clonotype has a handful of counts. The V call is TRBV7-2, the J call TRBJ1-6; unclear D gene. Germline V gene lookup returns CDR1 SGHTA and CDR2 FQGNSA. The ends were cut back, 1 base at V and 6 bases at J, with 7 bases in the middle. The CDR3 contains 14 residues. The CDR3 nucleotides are TGTGCCAGCAGCTTAGAGGTCAGTAATTCACCCCTCCACTTT. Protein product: CASSLEVSNSPLHF.

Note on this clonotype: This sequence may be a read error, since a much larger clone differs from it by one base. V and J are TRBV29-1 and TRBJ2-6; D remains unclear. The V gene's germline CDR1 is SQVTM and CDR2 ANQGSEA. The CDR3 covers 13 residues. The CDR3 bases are TGCAGCGTTGACTCCTCTAGGGCCAACGTCCTGACTTTC. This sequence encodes CSVDSSRANVLTF.

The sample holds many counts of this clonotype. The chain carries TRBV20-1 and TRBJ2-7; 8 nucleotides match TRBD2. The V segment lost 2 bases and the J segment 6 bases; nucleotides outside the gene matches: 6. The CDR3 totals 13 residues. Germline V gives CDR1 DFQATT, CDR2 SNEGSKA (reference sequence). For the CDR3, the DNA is TGCAGTGCTAGAAAACGGGAGGGATCCGAGCAGTACTTC. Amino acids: CSARKREGSEQYF.